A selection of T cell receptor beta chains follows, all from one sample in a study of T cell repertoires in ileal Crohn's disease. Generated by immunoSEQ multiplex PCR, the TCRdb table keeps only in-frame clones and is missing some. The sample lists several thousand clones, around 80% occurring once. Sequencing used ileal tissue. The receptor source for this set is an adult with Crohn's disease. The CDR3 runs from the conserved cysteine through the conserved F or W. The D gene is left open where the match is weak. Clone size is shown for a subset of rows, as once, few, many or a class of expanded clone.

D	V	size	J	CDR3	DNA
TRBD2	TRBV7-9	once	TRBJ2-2	CASSPARGLAGAIGELFF	TGTGCCAGCAGCCCAGCTCGGGGACTAGCGGGGGCAATCGGGGAGCTGTTTTTT
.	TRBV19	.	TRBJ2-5	CASSIARGETQYF	TGTGCCAGTAGTATAGCAAGGGGGGAGACCCAGTACTTC
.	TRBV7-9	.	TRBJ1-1	CASRPLRENTEAFF	TGTGCCAGCAGACCACTTAGAGAGAACACTGAAGCTTTCTTT
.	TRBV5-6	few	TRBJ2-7	CASSSFGGSYEQYF	TGTGCCAGCAGCTCCTTCGGGGGCTCCTACGAGCAGTACTTC
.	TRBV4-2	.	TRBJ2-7	CASSPAVGLSYEQYF	TGTGCCAGCAGTCCCGCAGTTGGTCTTTCCTACGAGCAGTACTTC
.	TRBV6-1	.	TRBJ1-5	CASSEPMGQPQHF	TGTGCCAGCAGTGAACCTATGGGCCAGCCCCAGCATTTT
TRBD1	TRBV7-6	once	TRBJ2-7	CASSLRTGVPLSYEQYF	TGTGCCAGCAGCTTAAGGACAGGGGTCCCGTTATCCTACGAGCAGTACTTC
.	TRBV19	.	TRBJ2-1	CASSMRQVPEQFF	TGTGCCAGTAGTATGAGACAGGTACCCGAGCAGTTCTTC
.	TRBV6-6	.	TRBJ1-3	CASSYLGGSGNTIYF	TGTGCCAGCAGTTACTTAGGCGGGTCTGGAAACACCATATATTTT
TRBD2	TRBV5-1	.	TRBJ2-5	CASSVTSGVGKTQYF	TGCGCCAGCAGCGTCACTAGCGGGGTCGGGAAGACCCAGTACTTC
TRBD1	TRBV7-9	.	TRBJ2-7	CASSRKQGSASYEQYF	TGTGCCAGCAGCCGGAAACAGGGGAGCGCGTCCTACGAGCAGTACTTC
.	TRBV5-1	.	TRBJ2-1	CASSSGLTRNEQFF	TGCGCCAGCAGCTCGGGACTCACCCGCAATGAGCAGTTCTTC
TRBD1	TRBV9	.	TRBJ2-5	CASSVAAGGKEETQYF	TGTGCCAGCAGCGTAGCGGCAGGGGGCAAGGAAGAGACCCAGTACTTC
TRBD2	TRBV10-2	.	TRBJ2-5	CASHSSGGTGEQYF	TGCGCCAGCCATTCTAGCGGGGGGACGGGGGAGCAGTACTTC
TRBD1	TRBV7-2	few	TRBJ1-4	CASSLVADRGEKLFF	TGTGCCAGCAGCTTAGTGGCCGACAGGGGGGAAAAACTGTTTTTT
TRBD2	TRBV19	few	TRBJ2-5	CASSTWEGRETQYF	TGTGCCAGTAGTACTTGGGAGGGACGAGAGACCCAGTACTTC
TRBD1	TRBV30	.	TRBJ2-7	CASTPGQVFYEQYF	TGTGCCTCGACACCGGGACAGGTCTTCTACGAGCAGTACTTC
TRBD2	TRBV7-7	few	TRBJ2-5	CASSLSTSGGGTQYF	TGTGCTAGCAGCTTAAGTACTAGCGGGGGAGGAACCCAGTACTTC
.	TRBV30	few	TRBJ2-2	CAWRSQGTGELFF	TGTGCCTGGAGATCCCAGGGTACCGGGGAGCTGTTTTTT
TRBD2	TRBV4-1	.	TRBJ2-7	CASSQDGTSGTYEQYF	TGCGCCAGCAGCCAAGATGGAACTAGCGGGACCTACGAGCAGTACTTC
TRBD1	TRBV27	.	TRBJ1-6	CASSLSLLGQRNSPLHF	TGTGCCAGCAGTTTATCCCTGCTGGGACAGAGAAATTCACCCCTCCACTTT
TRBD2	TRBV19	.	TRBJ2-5	CASSLGLGSQETQYF	TGTGCCAGTAGTTTGGGACTAGGGAGCCAAGAGACCCAGTACTTC
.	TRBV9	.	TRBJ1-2	CASSVGQGERSYGYTF	TGTGCCAGCAGCGTAGGTCAAGGGGAACGCTCCTATGGCTACACCTTC
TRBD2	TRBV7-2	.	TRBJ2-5	CASSLGSWLAGAVEYF	TGTGCCAGCAGCTTAGGTTCGTGGCTAGCGGGGGCCGTTGAGTACTTC
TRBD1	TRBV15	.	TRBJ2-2	CATSRERTGGALGIKNTGELFF	TGTGCCACCAGCAGAGAGAGGACAGGGGGCGCATTAGGGATCAAGAACACCGGGGAGCTGTTTTTT
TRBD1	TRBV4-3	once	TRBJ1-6	CASSQDLGQGGTSSPLHF	TGCGCCAGCAGCCAAGATCTAGGACAGGGAGGGACTAGCTCACCCCTCCACTTT
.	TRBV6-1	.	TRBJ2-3	CASRVTDTDTQYF	TGTGCCAGCCGCGTCACAGACACAGATACGCAGTATTTT
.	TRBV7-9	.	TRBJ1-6	CASSPSGGRSPLHF	TGTGCCAGCAGCCCATCCGGGGGGCGATCACCCCTCCACTTT
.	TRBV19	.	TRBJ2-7	CASSPPRAKSYEQYF	TGTGCCAGTTCACCGCCCAGGGCGAAGTCCTACGAGCAGTACTTC
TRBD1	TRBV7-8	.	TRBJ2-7	CASSDRQGATSEQYF	TGTGCCAGCAGCGATCGACAGGGGGCGACTTCCGAGCAGTACTTC
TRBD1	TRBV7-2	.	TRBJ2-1	CAGQGIGTYNEQFF	TGTGCCGGACAGGGGATAGGAACCTACAATGAGCAGTTCTTC
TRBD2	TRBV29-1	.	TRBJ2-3	CSVGGNTWGGTQYF	TGCAGCGTTGGGGGGAATACCTGGGGGGGTACGCAGTATTTT
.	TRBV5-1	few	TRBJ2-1	CASSLWGTDNEQFF	TGCGCCAGCAGCTTGTGGGGCACAGACAATGAGCAGTTCTTC
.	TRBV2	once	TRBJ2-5	CASSGQGGTQYF	TGTGCCAGCAGTGGGCAGGGGGGGACCCAGTACTTC
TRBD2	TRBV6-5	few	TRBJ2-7	CASSYSGSTDEQYF	TGTGCCAGCAGTTACAGCGGGAGTACCGACGAGCAGTACTTC
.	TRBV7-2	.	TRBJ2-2	CASTLAGRGTGELFF	TGTGCCAGCACCCTAGCCGGGCGGGGCACCGGGGAGCTGTTTTTT
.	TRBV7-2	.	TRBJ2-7	CASSFGPGGEQYF	TGTGCCAGCAGCTTCGGGCCCGGGGGCGAGCAGTACTTC
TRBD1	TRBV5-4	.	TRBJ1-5	CASSSGGFSNQPQHF	TGTGCCAGCAGCTCAGGGGGTTTCAGCAATCAGCCCCAGCATTTT
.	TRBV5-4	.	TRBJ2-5	CASSLVGGVEQYF	TGTGCCAGCAGCTTGGTTGGAGGGGTTGAGCAGTACTTC
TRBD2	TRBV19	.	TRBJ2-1	CASSIEGGGASYNEQFF	TGTGCCAGTAGTATAGAGGGCGGGGGGGCCTCCTACAATGAGCAGTTCTTC
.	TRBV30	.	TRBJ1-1	CAWSDYGNTEAFF	TGTGCCTGGAGTGATTACGGGAACACTGAAGCTTTCTTT
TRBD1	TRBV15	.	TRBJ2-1	CATSRDLGQGYNEQFF	TGTGCCACCAGCAGAGACCTCGGACAGGGTTACAATGAGCAGTTCTTC
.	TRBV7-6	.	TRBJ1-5	CASSSMPSGFDQPQHF	TGTGCCAGCAGCTCTATGCCGTCAGGGTTCGATCAGCCCCAGCATTTT
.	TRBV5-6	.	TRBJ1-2	CASSIWEVGYGYTF	TGTGCCAGCAGCATATGGGAGGTCGGCTATGGCTACACCTTC
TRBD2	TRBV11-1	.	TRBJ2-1	CASSLGQGLSGRNNEQFF	TGTGCCAGCAGCTTAGGACAGGGACTAAGCGGGAGGAACAATGAGCAGTTCTTC
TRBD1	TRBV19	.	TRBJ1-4	CASKGQGKLFF	TGTGCCAGTAAAGGACAGGGCAAACTGTTTTTT
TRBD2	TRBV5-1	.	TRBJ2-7	CASSPGTSYYEQYF	TGCGCCAGCAGCCCGGGGACTAGCTACTACGAGCAGTACTTC
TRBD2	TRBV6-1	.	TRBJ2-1	CASSLSGTYNEQFF	TGTGCCAGCTCCCTAAGCGGGACTTATAATGAGCAGTTCTTC
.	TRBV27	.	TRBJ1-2	CASSLRQGQVANYGYTF	TGTGCCAGCAGTTTACGCCAGGGGCAGGTAGCTAACTATGGCTACACCTTC
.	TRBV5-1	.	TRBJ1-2	CASSFNGDYGYTF	TGCGCCAGCAGCTTTAACGGGGACTATGGCTACACCTTC